The clone carrying this T cell receptor beta chain was recorded only once. The antigen remains unidentified. PCR used 60 Vbeta primers and 13 Jbeta primers. In the original processing: A later analysis tallied about 80 million unique TCR beta chains, around 10 million of them shared. Using immunoSEQ multiplex PCR, the repertoire was profiled, and TCRdb retains in-frame clones only, with some absent. V and J calls and clone size come straight from that table; D and trimming were deduced from the DNA. The repertoire holds fewer than 200,000 clones, around 80% seen once, with less than 0.9% in the top ten. This sample is drawn from a study of cytomegalovirus exposure and HLA in healthy donors. Study-wide background: From donors who were HLA-typed, an early data release held 75 million to 85 million unique TCRs. Study-level findings and limits: Judged likely to be a sequencing artifact was a cluster of highly shared sequence variants. Through in vitro validation, a few CMV-associated chains were shown to be specific for CMV antigens.

The CDR3 is 15 residues long. The V gene's germline CDR1 is SGHVS and CDR2 FQNEAQ. Trimming took off 2 bases at V and 2 bases at J, with 10 bases between the two ends. The receptor was derived from a female donor in good health and CMV-seronegative. The sequencing input was PBMCs. The V gene is TRBV7-8, the J gene TRBJ1-3; D unresolved. In DNA form, the CDR3 reads TGTGCCAGCAGCTTACTCGGGGTAGCTGGAAACACCATATATTTT. Translation gives CASSLLGVAGNTIYF.